The clone carrying this TCR beta chain has only a few counts. The antigen is undetermined. CDR3 size: 15 residues. The germline V and J ends were trimmed by 0 bases and 10 bases, with 17 bases remaining between them. Germline values: CDR1 SGDLS, CDR2 YYNGEE. Sequenced by immunoSEQ multiplex PCR; TCRdb stores in-frame clones only, minus some. Among some 290,000 clones listed, roughly 87% were seen once. The donors were in the 120-subject validation cohort, distinct from the roughly 700-subject first cohort. The data are from a study of cytomegalovirus exposure and HLA in healthy donors. The study, taken as a whole, reports: In a later analysis, first-cohort TCR clusters were found to tend to co-occur in the approximately 120 validation repertoires. Generally TCR sequences proved uncommon, though certain public TCRs appeared in numerous donors.

Sequenced material: PBMCs. The chain uses TRBV9 and TRBJ2-1; weak D call: TRBD1 (5 bases). The TCR sequence derives from a man aged 30 to 39 in good health and CMV-seronegative. Here the CDR3 DNA reads TGTGCCAGCAGCGTAGGACAGACCCAAGTAGAGGAGCAGTTCTTC. Its translation is CASSVGQTQVEEQFF.